One and the same sample provided the 24 T cell receptor beta chains below, sequenced in a study of blood T cell repertoires in COVID-19. Method: immunoSEQ multiplex PCR; TCRdb's copy keeps in-frame clones and lacks some. The repertoire includes more than 250,000 clones, approximately 82% of them detected once, and about 1.2% sits in the top ten. What was sequenced was peripheral blood. The receptors shown here come from a woman aged 45-60 years with acute or convalescent COVID-19.

The chain joins TRBV7-9 to TRBJ2-3; D is possibly TRBD1 (5 bases). The CDR3 covers 15 residues. Germline CDR1 is SEHNR and CDR2 is FQNEAQ (reference sequence). The V gene lost 8 bases and the J gene lost 0 bases, with 15 bases spanning the gap. The CDR3 spells CASWLGSGSTDTQYF. DNA for the CDR3: TGTGCCAGCTGGTTAGGGTCAGGGAGCACAGATACGCAGTATTTT.

The chain uses TRBV3-1 (or the pseudogene TRBV3-2) and TRBJ1-2, with 7 bases fitting TRBD1. The germline V gene encodes CDR1 LGHDT and CDR2 YNNKEL (reference sequence). V trimming: 4 bases; J trimming: 2 bases; junction bases outside the gene matches: 1. The length of the CDR3 is 13 residues. The CDR3 loop is CASSPTGNYGYTF. DNA for the CDR3: TGTGCCAGCAGCCCGACAGGGAACTATGGCTACACCTTC.

The genes are TRBV19 and TRBJ1-3; D unresolved. Germline values: CDR1 LNHDA, CDR2 SQIVND (reference sequence). The V and J ends lost 5 bases and 0 bases respectively, with 8 bases between them. The CDR3 is made up of 14 amino acids. This chain's CDR3 is CASSLEYSGNTIYF. Written as DNA, the CDR3 is TGTGCCAGTAGTTTGGAGTACTCTGGAAACACCATATATTTT. The full variable domain, with the rest looked up from reference TRBV19 and TRBJ1-3, is DGGITQSPKYLFRKEGQNVTLSCEQNLNHDAMYWYRQDPGQGLRLIYYSQIVNDFQKGDIAEGYSVSREKKESFPLTVTSAQKNPTAFYLCASSLEYSGNTIYFGEGSWLTVV.

Here the CDR3 reads CAGAGNYGYTF. The CDR3 coding sequence is TGTGCCGGAGCGGGGAACTATGGCTACACCTTC. V is TRBV30 and J is TRBJ1-2; D is uncertain. V was shortened by 8 bases and J by 2 bases, with 9 bases between the two germline ends. This CDR3 spans 11 amino acids. Germline CDR1 GTSNPN, CDR2 SVGIG (reference sequence).

The chain joins TRBV2 to TRBJ2-2; D gene ambiguous. V lost 3 bases and J 0 bases, leaving 14 bases between the germline ends. Germline assignment: CDR1 SNHLY and CDR2 FYNNEI. There are 17 residues in the CDR3. CDR3 protein: CASSEYIGSANTGELFF. Written as DNA, the CDR3 is TGTGCCAGCAGTGAGTACATCGGGTCAGCGAACACCGGGGAGCTGTTTTTT.

V is TRBV5-5 and J is TRBJ2-3, with a possible D match to TRBD1 (6 bases). The V and J ends lost 7 bases and 2 bases respectively, with 17 bases between them. The CDR3 runs 15 residues. Germline V CDR1 and CDR2: SGHKS, YYEKEE (reference sequence). This CDR3 is CASAQTGQYTDTQYF. The CDR3 coding sequence is TGTGCCAGCGCCCAAACAGGGCAGTACACAGATACGCAGTATTTT. Looking up the rest from reference TRBV5-5 and TRBJ2-3 gives the full variable domain: DAGVTQSPTHLIKTRGQQVTLRCSPISGHKSVSWYQQVLGQGPQFIFQYYEKEERGRGNFPDRFSARQFPNYSSELNVNALLLGDSALYLCASAQTGQYTDTQYFGPGTRLTVL.

This clone has ten or more counts. J is TRBJ1-1 and V is TRBV12-3 or TRBV12-4; D may be TRBD1 (6 bases). Trimming shortened V by 6 bases and J by 4 bases, and 12 bases separated the two germline ends. The CDR3 extends over 13 amino acids. CDR3 DNA: TGTGCCAGCAGCCGCTCACAGGGCACTGAAGCTTTCTTT. Its translation is CASSRSQGTEAFF.

This clone appeared once. The chain uses TRBV2 and TRBJ1-5; D uncertain. Per the germline V gene, CDR1 is SNHLY and CDR2 is FYNNEI. Deletions cut 6 bases from V and 3 bases from J, with 9 bases between. There are 13 residues in the CDR3. Here the CDR3 DNA reads TGTGCCAGCAGCCCAGGTACCAATCAGCCCCAGCATTTT. The encoded protein is CASSPGTNQPQHF.

The CDR3 reads CASSLYLPDTQYF. CDR3 coding DNA: TGTGCCAGCAGCCTATACTTGCCAGATACGCAGTATTTT. The rearrangement joins TRBV7-9 to TRBJ2-3; D remains unclear. CDR3 size: 13 residues. CDR1 SEHNR and CDR2 FQNEAQ come from the germline V gene (reference sequence). Between the trimmed V and J ends, which lost 5 bases and 4 bases, there was a span of 10 bases.

This chain uses TRBV5-4 with TRBJ1-1, with TRBD1 identical over 9 bases. The CDR3 is 18 residues long. V was clipped by 0 bases and J by 4 bases; unmatched bases: 13. Germline V gives CDR1 SGHNT, CDR2 YYREEE (reference sequence). CDR3 in DNA: TGTGCCAGCAGCTTGGGGTATGGGACAGGGAGTTCTGGCACTGAAGCTTTCTTT. Its translation is CASSLGYGTGSSGTEAFF.

The rearrangement joins TRBV3-1 (or the pseudogene TRBV3-2) to TRBJ1-1; D not resolved. V lost 1 base, J lost 6 bases, and 6 bases lay in between. The CDR3 runs to 12 residues. Germline V CDR1 and CDR2: LGHDT, YNNKEL (reference sequence). For the CDR3, the DNA is TGTGCCAGCAGCCAAGTCGTGTCTGAAGCTTTCTTT. This gives the protein CASSQVVSEAFF.

This chain uses TRBV4-1 with TRBJ1-5; D unresolved. The V and J ends lost 0 bases and 7 bases respectively, with 13 bases between them. The CDR3 runs to 15 residues. Per germline, CDR1 MGHRA and CDR2 YSYEKL. The CDR3 sequence: CASSQETVFGQPQHF. CDR3 bases: TGCGCCAGCAGCCAAGAGACGGTTTTCGGGCAGCCCCAGCATTTT.

The chain is built from TRBV7-2 and TRBJ1-1, with D perhaps TRBD1 (6 bases). The CDR3 runs 13 residues. The V gene lost 5 bases and the J gene lost 5 bases, with 12 bases spanning the gap. The germline CDR1 and CDR2 sequences are SGHTA and FQGNSA. The CDR3 sequence is CASSPNRETEAFF. Written as DNA, the CDR3 is TGTGCCAGCAGCCCCAACAGGGAGACTGAAGCTTTCTTT.

This clone was recorded only once. The chain uses TRBV24-1 and TRBJ1-2; D is perhaps TRBD1 (6 bases). Trimming left V 4 bases short and J 2 bases short, with 10 bases between. The CDR3 spans 14 residues. Germline V gives CDR1 KGHDR, CDR2 SFDVKD. In DNA form, the CDR3 reads TGTGCCACCAGTGACTGGGACACGAACTATGGCTACACCTTC. It is translated as CATSDWDTNYGYTF.

The gene calls are TRBV29-1 and TRBJ1-2; the match to TRBD1 covers 8 bases. The CDR3 has 14 residues. V shed 6 bases, J shed 3 bases, and the junction held 9 bases outside the gene matches. The germline V gene has CDR1 SQVTM and CDR2 ANQGSEA. Here the CDR3 reads CSVAPGGADYGYTF. The CDR3 DNA reads TGCAGCGTGGCCCCAGGGGGCGCGGACTATGGCTACACCTTC.

This chain uses TRBV7-9 with TRBJ2-5; tentative D call: TRBD1 (5 bases). This CDR3 region has 17 residues. Trimming removed 4 bases at V and 0 bases at J, with 18 bases between. Germline V gene lookup returns CDR1 SEHNR and CDR2 FQNEAQ (reference sequence). This CDR3 is CASSSSPVDTDQETQYF. Written as DNA, the CDR3 is TGTGCCAGCAGCTCCTCCCCCGTGGACACCGACCAAGAGACCCAGTACTTC.

This clone was recorded once. The chain joins TRBV29-1 to TRBJ2-6; TRBD1 agrees at 10 bases. J gave up 1 base and V 2 bases, and 5 bases lay outside the gene matches. The CDR3 consists of 17 residues. CDR1 is SQVTM and CDR2 is ANQGSEA in the germline V gene. For the CDR3, the DNA is TGCAGCGTTGAACACCGGGACAGGGGATCTGGGGCCAACGTCCTGACTTTC. This encodes CSVEHRDRGSGANVLTF.

The rearrangement uses TRBV7-9 and TRBJ2-5; D possibly corresponds to TRBD1 (7 bases). The germline V gene encodes CDR1 SEHNR and CDR2 FQNEAQ (reference sequence). This CDR3 contains 14 residues. Trimming pared 10 bases from V and 4 bases from J, leaving 19 bases between. The CDR3 sequence: CAIRDQGGGETQYF. DNA of the CDR3: TGTGCCATCCGGGACCAGGGGGGTGGAGAGACCCAGTACTTC.

The V and J genes are TRBV12-3 or TRBV12-4 and TRBJ2-5, with unresolved D. V shed 6 bases and J shed 4 bases, with 12 bases lying between them. The CDR3 spans 13 residues. CDR3 DNA: TGTGCCAGCAGGAGGCCCGTAGGAGAGACCCAGTACTTC. Translating gives CASRRPVGETQYF.

The V call is TRBV19, the J call TRBJ2-3, with D hard to call. The CDR3 is 14 amino acids. CDR1 is LNHDA, CDR2 SQIVND, per germline (reference sequence). Trimming removed 8 bases from V and 2 bases from J, with 14 bases in between. CDR3 DNA: TGTGCCAGTTGCAGGAAAGATCACACAGATACGCAGTATTTT. Protein: CASCRKDHTDTQYF.

The chain links TRBV10-3 to TRBJ1-3; 7 bases are shared with TRBD1. Germline CDR1 reads ENHRY; CDR2 reads SYGVKD. The CDR3 loop spans 13 amino acids. J lost 4 bases, V lost 8 bases, and 5 bases had no gene match. CDR3 coding DNA: TGTGCCATCCAGACAGGGATAGGAAACACCATATATTTT. Translation gives CAIQTGIGNTIYF.

This clone was found once. The chain links TRBV2 to TRBJ2-5, with D perhaps matching TRBD2 (6 bases). This CDR3 spans 15 amino acids. Germline CDR1 reads SNHLY; CDR2 reads FYNNEI. V was clipped by 3 bases and J by 1 base, with 12 bases between them. CDR3: CASSEEGWSQETQYF. The CDR3 DNA reads TGTGCCAGCAGTGAGGAGGGCTGGTCCCAAGAGACCCAGTACTTC.

The chain has TRBV9 and TRBJ1-2; tentatively, D is TRBD1 (6 bases). Germline V gene data show CDR1 as SGDLS and CDR2 as YYNGEE. This CDR3 has 14 residues. Trimming removed 4 bases from V and 6 bases from J, with 16 bases in between. The CDR3 sequence is CASSSPGQWNGYTF. In nucleotides, the CDR3 is TGTGCCAGCAGCTCGCCGGGACAATGGAATGGCTACACCTTC. The whole variable domain, filled in from reference TRBV9 and TRBJ1-2, reads DSGVTQTPKHLITATGQRVTLRCSPRSGDLSVYWYQQSLDQGLQFLIQYYNGEERAKGNILERFSAQQFPDLHSELNLSSLELGDSALYFCASSSPGQWNGYTFGSGTRLTVV.

The chain is built from TRBV4-1 and TRBJ1-2; D possibly corresponds to TRBD1 (5 bases). This CDR3 has 19 residues. V was pared by 0 bases and J by 4 bases, with 24 bases between. The germline V gene encodes CDR1 MGHRA and CDR2 YSYEKL. The CDR3 bases are TGCGCCAGCAGCCAAGATGGGTCAGGGAGGGTGGGTTTTGGCTATGGCTACACCTTC. It translates to CASSQDGSGRVGFGYGYTF.